The source of this T cell receptor (beta chain) is a study of shared clonotypes between healthy human individuals. Study results and caveats: Tissue TCR repertoires likely differ from these blood-only repertoires.

The CDR3 is made up of 13 amino acids. V lost 7 bases, J lost 4 bases, and 12 bases lay in between. Germline V gene sequence: CDR1 SGHTA, CDR2 FQGNSA. Several immunoSEQ 96-well plates shared each subset's DNA, each plate a replicate. The assay was immunoSEQ multiplex PCR, and TCRdb's table has in-frame clones only and misses some. The profile shows 450,000 to 650,000 clones, roughly 72% of them singletons. As for this clone: The antigen is not known.

Genomic DNA for unsorted samples was obtained from 97 million or so PBMCs. The receptor was derived from a woman in her thirties or forties in good health. Some clones in this sample may be carry-over from other donors' samples. The sample taken for sequencing was PBMCs. V usage is TRBV7-2 and J usage is TRBJ2-3; D unresolved. The CDR3: CASTSRSADTQYF. CDR3 DNA: TGTGCCAGCACCTCGCGGTCCGCAGATACGCAGTATTTT.